Sequencing of this TCR beta chain was carried out in a study of regulatory T cells in long-lasting Graves disease. Per germline, CDR1 MNHEY and CDR2 SMNVEV (reference sequence). The CDR3 is made up of 14 amino acids. The ends were cut back, 5 bases at V and 6 bases at J, with 15 bases in the middle. As for time point: newly diagnosed GD, antithyroid drugs for less than 3 months. PBMC RNA served as the TCR library source. With EDTA tubes as the receptacles, roughly 9.7 milliliters of peripheral blood were drawn. This clonotype occurred many times. Researchers made TCR beta libraries by using iRepertoire HTBI primers and running Arm-PCR on CDR3 regions. TCRdb reprocessed the multiplex PCR reads with MiXCR, giving one entry per CDR3 protein. The table includes hundreds of thousands of distinct CDR3 sequences, about 15% detected once. The same data also contributed to another study, on T cells in Graves' hyperthyroidism and ophthalmopathy. That study adds: For the diagnoses, clinical symptoms, serum thyroxine and TRAb, thyroid ultrasound and orbital computed tomography were used. First-round RT-PCR with HTBI primers amplified the TCR CDR3 region. Ophthalmopathy, as predicted by the model, came a median around 7 months after the prediction.

The source was peripheral blood mononuclear cells (PBMCs), collected at new diagnosis, from a patient treated with antithyroid drugs. The rearrangement links TRBV27 to TRBJ2-3, with D possibly being TRBD2 (5 bases). The sequence was collected from a woman in her 30s with Graves disease. The chain's CDR3 is CASSPSFSGDTQYF. CDR3 coding DNA: TGTGCCAGCAGTCCCAGTTTTTCGGGGGATACGCAGTATTTT.